Described below is a single T cell receptor (beta chain) sequence and its context. This table comes from immunoSEQ multiplex PCR, and its TCRdb copy is limited to in-frame clones, with some not included. This table holds 150,000 to 200,000 clones, 85% to 95% found once. These data come from a study of control samples from healthy donors and cancer patients. V lost 5 bases, J lost 2 bases, and 5 bases stayed unmatched. The CDR3 runs to 14 residues. Germline values: CDR1 SGHAT, CDR2 FQNNGV. The source of this sequence is a woman aged 18-30 years in good health. Sequencing input: blood. The rearrangement joins TRBV11-2 to TRBJ2-5, with 7 bases identical to TRBD1. The CDR3 region is CASSTGTVQETQYF. CDR3 DNA: TGTGCCAGCAGCACAGGGACAGTTCAAGAGACCCAGTACTTC. Variable domain in full (rest from reference TRBV11-2 and TRBJ2-5): EAGVAQSPRYKIIEKRQSVAFWCNPISGHATLYWYQQILGQGPKLLIQFQNNGVVDDSQLPKDRFSAERLKGVDSTLKIQPAKLEDSAVYLCASSTGTVQETQYFGPGTRLLVL.